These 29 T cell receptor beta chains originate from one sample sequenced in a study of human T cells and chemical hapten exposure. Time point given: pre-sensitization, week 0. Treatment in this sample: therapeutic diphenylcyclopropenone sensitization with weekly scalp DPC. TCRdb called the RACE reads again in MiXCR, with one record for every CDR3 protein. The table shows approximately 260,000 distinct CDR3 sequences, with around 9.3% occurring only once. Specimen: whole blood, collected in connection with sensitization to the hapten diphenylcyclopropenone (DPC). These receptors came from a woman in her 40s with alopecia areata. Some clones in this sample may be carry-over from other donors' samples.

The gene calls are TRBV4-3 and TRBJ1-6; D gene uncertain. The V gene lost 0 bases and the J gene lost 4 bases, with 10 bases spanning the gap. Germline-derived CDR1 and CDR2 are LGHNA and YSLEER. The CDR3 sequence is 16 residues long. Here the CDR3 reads CASSQEAATYNSPLHF. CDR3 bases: TGCGCCAGCAGCCAAGAGGCGGCGACGTATAATTCACCCCTCCACTTT.

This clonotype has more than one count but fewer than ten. As DNA, the CDR3 is TGTGCCAGCAACTTCGATCTCCCGGGACAGGGAAATTCACCCCTCCACTTT. Its translation is CASNFDLPGQGNSPLHF. The V gene is TRBV11-2, the J gene TRBJ1-6; 9 bases are a match to TRBD1. Germline loops: CDR1 SGHAT, CDR2 FQNNGV. The V segment lost 7 bases and the J segment 7 bases; nucleotides outside the gene matches: 14. The CDR3 has 17 amino acids.

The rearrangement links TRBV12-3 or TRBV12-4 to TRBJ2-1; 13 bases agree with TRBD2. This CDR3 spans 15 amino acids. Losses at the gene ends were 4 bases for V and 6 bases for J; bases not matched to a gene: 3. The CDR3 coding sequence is TGTGCCAGCAGTTGGACTAGCGGGGGTCTCAATGAGCAGTTCTTC. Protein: CASSWTSGGLNEQFF.

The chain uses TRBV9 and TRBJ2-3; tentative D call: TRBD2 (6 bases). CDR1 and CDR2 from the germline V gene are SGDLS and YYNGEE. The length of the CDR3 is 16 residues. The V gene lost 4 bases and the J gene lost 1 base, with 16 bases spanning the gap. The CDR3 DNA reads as TGTGCCAGCAGCCCCCGGACTATCCTAGGCACAGATACGCAGTATTTT. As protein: CASSPRTILGTDTQYF.

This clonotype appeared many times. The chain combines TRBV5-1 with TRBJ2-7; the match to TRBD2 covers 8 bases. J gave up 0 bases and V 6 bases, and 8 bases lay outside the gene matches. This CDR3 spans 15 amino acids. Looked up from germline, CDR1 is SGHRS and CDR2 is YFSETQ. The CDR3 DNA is TGCGCCAGCACCCTTAGCGGGATAAGCTCCTACGAGCAGTACTTC. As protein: CASTLSGISSYEQYF.

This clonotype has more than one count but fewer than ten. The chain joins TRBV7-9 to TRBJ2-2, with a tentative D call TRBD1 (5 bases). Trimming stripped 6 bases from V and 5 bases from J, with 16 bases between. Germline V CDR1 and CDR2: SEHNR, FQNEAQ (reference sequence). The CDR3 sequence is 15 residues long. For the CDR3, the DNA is TGTGCCAGCAGATTAAATGGACAAATGACCGGGGAGCTGTTTTTT. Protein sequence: CASRLNGQMTGELFF.

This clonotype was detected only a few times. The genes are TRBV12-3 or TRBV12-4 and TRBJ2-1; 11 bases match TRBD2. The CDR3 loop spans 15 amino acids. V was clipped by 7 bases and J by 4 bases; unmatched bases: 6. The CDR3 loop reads CASTLAGGPYNEQFF. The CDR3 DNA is TGTGCCAGCACCTTAGCGGGAGGGCCGTACAATGAGCAGTTCTTC.

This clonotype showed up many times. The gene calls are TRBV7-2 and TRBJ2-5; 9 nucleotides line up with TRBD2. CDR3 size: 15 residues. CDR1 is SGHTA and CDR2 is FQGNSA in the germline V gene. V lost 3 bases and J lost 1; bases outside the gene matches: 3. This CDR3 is CASSFGGRAQETQYF. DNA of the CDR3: TGTGCCAGCAGCTTTGGCGGGAGGGCCCAAGAGACCCAGTACTTC.

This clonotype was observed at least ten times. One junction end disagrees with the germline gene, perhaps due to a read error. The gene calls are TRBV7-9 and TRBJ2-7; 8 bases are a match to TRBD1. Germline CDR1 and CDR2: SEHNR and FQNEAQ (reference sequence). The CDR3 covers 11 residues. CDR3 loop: CASSLVDREDF. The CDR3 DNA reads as TGTGCCAGCAGCTTAGTGGACAGGGAGGACTTC.

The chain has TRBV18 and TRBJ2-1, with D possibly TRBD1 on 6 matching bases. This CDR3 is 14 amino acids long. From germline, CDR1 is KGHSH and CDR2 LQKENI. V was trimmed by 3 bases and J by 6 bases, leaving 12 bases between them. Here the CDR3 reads CASSPTPRGNEQFF. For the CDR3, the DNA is TGTGCCAGCTCACCGACTCCCAGGGGCAATGAGCAGTTCTTC.

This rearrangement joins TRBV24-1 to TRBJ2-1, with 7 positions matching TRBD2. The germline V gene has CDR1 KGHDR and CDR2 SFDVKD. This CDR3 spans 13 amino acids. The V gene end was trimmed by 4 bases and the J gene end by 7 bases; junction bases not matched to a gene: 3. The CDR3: CATSEGLGNEQFF. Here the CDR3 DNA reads TGTGCCACCAGTGAAGGACTAGGGAATGAGCAGTTCTTC.

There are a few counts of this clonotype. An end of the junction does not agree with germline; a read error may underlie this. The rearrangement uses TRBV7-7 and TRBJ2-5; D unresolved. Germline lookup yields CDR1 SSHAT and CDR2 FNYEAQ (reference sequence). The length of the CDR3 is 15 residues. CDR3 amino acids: CASSPVLGPLGTQYF. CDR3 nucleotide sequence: TGTGCTAGCAGCCCCGTCCTCGGGCCCCTGGGGACCCAGTACTTC.

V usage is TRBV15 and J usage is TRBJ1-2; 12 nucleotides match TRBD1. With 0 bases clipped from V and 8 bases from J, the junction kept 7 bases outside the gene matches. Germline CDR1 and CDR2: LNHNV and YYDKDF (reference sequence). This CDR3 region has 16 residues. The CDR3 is CATSRDRDRGRRGYTF. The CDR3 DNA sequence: TGTGCCACCAGCAGAGATCGGGACAGGGGGCGCAGAGGCTACACCTTC. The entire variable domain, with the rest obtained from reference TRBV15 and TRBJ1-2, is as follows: DAMVIQNPRYQVTQFGKPVTLSCSQTLNHNVMYWYQQKSSQAPKLLFHYYDKDFNNEADTPDNFQSRRPNTSFCFLDIRSPGLGDTAMYLCATSRDRDRGRRGYTFGSGTRLTVV.

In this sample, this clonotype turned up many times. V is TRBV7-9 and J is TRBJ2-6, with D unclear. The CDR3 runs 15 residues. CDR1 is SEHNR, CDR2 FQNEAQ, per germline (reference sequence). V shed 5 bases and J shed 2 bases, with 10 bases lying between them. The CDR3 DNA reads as TGTGCCAGCAGCCCGATTATCCCTGGGGCCAACGTCCTGACTTTC. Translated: CASSPIIPGANVLTF.

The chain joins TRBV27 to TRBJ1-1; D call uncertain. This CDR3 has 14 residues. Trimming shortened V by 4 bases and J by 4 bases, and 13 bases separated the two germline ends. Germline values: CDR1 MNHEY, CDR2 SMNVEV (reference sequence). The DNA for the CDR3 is TGTGCCAGCAGTTCCATCACGGGCCCCACTGAAGCTTTCTTT. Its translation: CASSSITGPTEAFF.

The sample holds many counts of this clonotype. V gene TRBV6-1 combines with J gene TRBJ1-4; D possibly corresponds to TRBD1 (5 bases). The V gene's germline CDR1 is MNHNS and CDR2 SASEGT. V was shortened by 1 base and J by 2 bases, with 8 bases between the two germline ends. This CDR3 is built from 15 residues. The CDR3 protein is CASSEVGGTNEKLFF. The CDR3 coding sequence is TGTGCCAGCAGTGAAGTCGGGGGGACTAATGAAAAACTGTTTTTT.

The CDR3 bases are TGCAGCGTCGAACGGGGGATTGGGTACGAGCAGTACTTC. Encoded protein: CSVERGIGYEQYF. V usage is TRBV29-1 and J usage is TRBJ2-7; TRBD2 is a possible D gene (6 bases). This CDR3 is 13 amino acids long. V lost 6 bases, J lost 4 bases, and 16 bases lay in between. Germline V gene lookup returns CDR1 SQVTM and CDR2 ANQGSEA.

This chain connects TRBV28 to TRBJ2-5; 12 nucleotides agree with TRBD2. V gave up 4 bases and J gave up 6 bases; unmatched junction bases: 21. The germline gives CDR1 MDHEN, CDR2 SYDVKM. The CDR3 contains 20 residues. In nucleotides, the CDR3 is TGTGCCAGCAGTTCCTCAAACTTCGCTAGCGGGAGGGCGATCAGGAAGACCCAGTACTTC. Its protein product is CASSSSNFASGRAIRKTQYF. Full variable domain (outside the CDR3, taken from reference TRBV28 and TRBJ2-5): DVKVTQSSRYLVKRTGEKVFLECVQDMDHENMFWYRQDPGLGLRLIYFSYDVKMKEKGDIPEGYSVSREKKERFSLILESASTNQTSMYLCASSSSNFASGRAIRKTQYFGPGTRLLVL.

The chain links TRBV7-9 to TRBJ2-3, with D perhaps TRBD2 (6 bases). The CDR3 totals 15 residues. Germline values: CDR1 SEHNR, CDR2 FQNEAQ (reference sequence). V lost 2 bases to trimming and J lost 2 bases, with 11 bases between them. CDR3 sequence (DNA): TGTGCCAGCAGCTTAATGGCGGGAAACACAGATACGCAGTATTTT. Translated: CASSLMAGNTDTQYF.

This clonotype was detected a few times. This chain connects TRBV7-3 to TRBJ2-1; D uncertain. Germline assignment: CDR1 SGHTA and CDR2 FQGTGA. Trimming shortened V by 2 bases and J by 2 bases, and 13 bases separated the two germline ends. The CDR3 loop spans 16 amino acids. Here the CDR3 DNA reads TGTGCCAGCAGCTTATCGGGCGGCCCTCCCTACAATGAGCAGTTCTTC. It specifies CASSLSGGPPYNEQFF.

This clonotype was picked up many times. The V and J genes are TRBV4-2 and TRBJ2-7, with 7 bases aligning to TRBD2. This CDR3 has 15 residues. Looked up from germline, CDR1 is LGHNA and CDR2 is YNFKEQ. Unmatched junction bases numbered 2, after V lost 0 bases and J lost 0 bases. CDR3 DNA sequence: TGTGCCAGCAGCCAAGATCGCGGGAGCTCCTACGAGCAGTACTTC. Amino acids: CASSQDRGSSYEQYF.

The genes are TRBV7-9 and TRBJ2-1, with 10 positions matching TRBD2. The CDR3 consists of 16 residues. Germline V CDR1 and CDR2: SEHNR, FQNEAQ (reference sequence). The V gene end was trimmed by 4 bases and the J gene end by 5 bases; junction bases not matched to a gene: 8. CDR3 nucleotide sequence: TGTGCCAGCAGCTATTGGGGACTAGCGTATAACAATGAGCAGTTCTTC. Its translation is CASSYWGLAYNNEQFF.

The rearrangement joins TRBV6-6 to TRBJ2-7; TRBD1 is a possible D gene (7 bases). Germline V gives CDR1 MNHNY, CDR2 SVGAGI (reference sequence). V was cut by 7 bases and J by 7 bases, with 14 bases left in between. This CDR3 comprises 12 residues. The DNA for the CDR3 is TGTGCCAGCACCCAGGGGGGAGGTGAGCAGTACTTC. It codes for CASTQGGGEQYF.

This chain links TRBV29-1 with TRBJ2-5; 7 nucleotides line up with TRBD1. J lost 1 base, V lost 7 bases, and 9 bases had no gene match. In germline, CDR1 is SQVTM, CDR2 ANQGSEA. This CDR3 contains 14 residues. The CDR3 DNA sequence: TGCAGCGGCGACCCCGGGACAGCCCAAGAGACCCAGTACTTC. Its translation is CSGDPGTAQETQYF.

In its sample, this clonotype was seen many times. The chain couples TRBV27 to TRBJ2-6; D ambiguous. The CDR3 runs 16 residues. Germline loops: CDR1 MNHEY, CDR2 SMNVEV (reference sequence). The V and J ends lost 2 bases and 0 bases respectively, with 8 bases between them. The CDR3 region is CASSLLGSSGANVLTF. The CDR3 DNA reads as TGTGCCAGCAGTTTACTGGGGTCCTCTGGGGCCAACGTCCTGACTTTC. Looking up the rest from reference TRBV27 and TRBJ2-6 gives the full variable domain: EAQVTQNPRYLITVTGKKLTVTCSQNMNHEYMSWYRQDPGLGLRQIYYSMNVEVTDKGDVPEGYKVSRKEKRNFPLILESPSPNQTSLYFCASSLLGSSGANVLTFGAGSRLTVL.

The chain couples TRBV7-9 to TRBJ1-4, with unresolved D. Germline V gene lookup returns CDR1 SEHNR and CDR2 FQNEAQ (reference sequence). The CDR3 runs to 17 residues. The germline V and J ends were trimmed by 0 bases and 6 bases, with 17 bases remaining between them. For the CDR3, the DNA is TGTGCCAGCAGCTTAGCTGCAGGTAGCACCGCACATGAAAAACTGTTTTTT. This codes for CASSLAAGSTAHEKLFF.

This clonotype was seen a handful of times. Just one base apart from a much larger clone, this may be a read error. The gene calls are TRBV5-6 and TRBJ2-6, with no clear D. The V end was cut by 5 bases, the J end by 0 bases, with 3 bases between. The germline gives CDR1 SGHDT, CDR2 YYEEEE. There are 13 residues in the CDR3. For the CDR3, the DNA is TGTGCCAGCAGGGTCTCTGGGGCCAACGTCCTGACTTTC. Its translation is CASRVSGANVLTF.

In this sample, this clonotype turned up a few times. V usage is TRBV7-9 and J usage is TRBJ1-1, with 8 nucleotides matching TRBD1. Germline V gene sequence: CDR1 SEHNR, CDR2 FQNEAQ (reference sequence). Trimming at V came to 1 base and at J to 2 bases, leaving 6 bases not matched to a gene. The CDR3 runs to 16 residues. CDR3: CASSLDSGQGNTEAFF. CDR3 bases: TGTGCCAGCAGCTTAGACTCAGGACAGGGAAACACTGAAGCTTTCTTT. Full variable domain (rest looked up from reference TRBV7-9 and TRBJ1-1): DTGVSQNPRHKITKRGQNVTFRCDPISEHNRLYWYRQTLGQGPEFLTYFQNEAQLEKSRLLSDRFSAERPKGSFSTLEIQRTEQGDSAMYLCASSLDSGQGNTEAFFGQGTRLTVV.

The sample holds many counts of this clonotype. CDR3 protein: CASSTRLVGTGELFF. CDR3 DNA sequence: TGTGCCAGCAGCACCCGACTAGTCGGCACCGGGGAGCTGTTTTTT. This chain links TRBV7-9 with TRBJ2-2, with a possible D match to TRBD2 (6 bases). Germline V lookup: CDR1 SEHNR, CDR2 FQNEAQ (reference sequence). The CDR3 has 15 amino acids. V was trimmed by 5 bases and J by 4 bases, leaving 14 bases between them.